This TCR beta chain was obtained from a study of identical twins. This clonotype appeared many times. A read error may account for a junction end that differs from germline. One entry per CDR3 protein results from TCRdb running MiXCR on the 5' RACE reads. The sample lists about 690,000 distinct CDR3 sequences; 21% were seen once. This sample also belongs to another study, concerning T cells expressing NK-cell markers.

The sample consisted of PBMCs. The clonotype comes from a young woman in good health.

CDR3 nucleotide sequence: TGTGCTAGCAGCCTTCAGATCGCAAGTGAGCAGTTCTTC. It translates to CASSLQIASEQFF. J is TRBJ2-1 and V is TRBV7-7; no clear D. This CDR3 comprises 13 residues. Per germline, CDR1 SSHAT and CDR2 FNYEAQ (reference sequence).